The sequence of this T cell receptor beta chain was determined in a study of blood T cell repertoires in COVID-19. Looking at the study overall: Samples representing acute and convalescent COVID-19 were sourced from the United States, Italy and Spain. The analysed material was cDNA or gDNA that came from T cells, B-cell-depleted T cells, or PBMCs.

The protocol was immunoSEQ multiplex PCR, while the TCRdb copy is restricted to in-frame clones and leaves out a portion. The sample records more than 50,000 clones, approximately 80% being singletons. V lost 5 bases and J lost 5; bases outside the gene matches: 4. CDR3 length equals 13 residues. From germline, CDR1 is SGHTA and CDR2 FQGNSA. This chain connects TRBV7-2 to TRBJ1-2; TRBD1 aligns across 8 bases. The sequencing sample was made of peripheral blood. The clonotype originates from a man between 65 and 80 years old with active or convalescent COVID-19. The CDR3 protein is CASSPRTGYGYTF. CDR3 coding DNA: TGTGCCAGCAGCCCAAGGACAGGGTATGGCTACACCTTC. Full variable domain (remainder filled in from reference TRBV7-2 and TRBJ1-2): GAGVSQSPSNKVTEKGKDVELRCDPISGHTALYWYRQSLGQGLEFLIYFQGNSAPDKSGLPSDRFSAERTGGSVSTLTIQRTQQEDSAVYLCASSPRTGYGYTFGSGTRLTVV.